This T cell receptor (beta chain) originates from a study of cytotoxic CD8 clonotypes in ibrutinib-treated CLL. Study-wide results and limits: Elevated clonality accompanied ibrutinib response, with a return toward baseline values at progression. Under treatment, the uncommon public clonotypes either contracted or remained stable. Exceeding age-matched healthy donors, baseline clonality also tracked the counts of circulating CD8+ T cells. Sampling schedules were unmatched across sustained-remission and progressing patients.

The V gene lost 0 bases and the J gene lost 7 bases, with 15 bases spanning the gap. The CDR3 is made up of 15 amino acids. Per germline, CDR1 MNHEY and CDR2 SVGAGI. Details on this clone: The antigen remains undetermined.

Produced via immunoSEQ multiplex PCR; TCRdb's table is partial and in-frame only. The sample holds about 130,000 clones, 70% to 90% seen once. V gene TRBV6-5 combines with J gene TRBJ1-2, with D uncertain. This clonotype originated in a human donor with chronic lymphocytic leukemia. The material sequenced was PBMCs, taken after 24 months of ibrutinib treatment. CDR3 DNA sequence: TGTGCCAGCAGTTACTCACACAGCCTTCCGAGTGGCTACACCTTC. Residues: CASSYSHSLPSGYTF.